A single sample gave rise to the 22 T cell receptor beta chains below, sequenced in a study of early T cells in non-severe SARS-CoV-2 infection. Via MiXCR, TCRdb re-called the 5' RACE reads, giving one row per CDR3 protein. The sample consists of approximately 70,000 distinct CDR3 sequences, about 5% of them appearing once. The sequences come from whole blood, collected at baseline. The receptors shown here come from an adult who was a healthcare worker with PCR-confirmed SARS-CoV-2 infection or an uninfected control (not recorded which).

This clonotype was counted only a few times. The chain couples TRBV6-5 to TRBJ1-1; no clear D. V lost 2 bases, J lost 0 bases, and 19 bases lay in between. This CDR3 is 18 amino acids long. CDR1 is MNHEY and CDR2 is SVGAGI in the germline V gene. The CDR3 spells CASSYREGIPILNTEAFF. Written as DNA, the CDR3 is TGTGCCAGCAGTTACCGGGAGGGCATTCCAATCTTGAACACTGAAGCTTTCTTT.

This clonotype was counted many times. The chain has TRBV7-6 and TRBJ2-3; tentatively, D is TRBD1 (6 bases). The germline gives CDR1 SGHVS, CDR2 FNYEAQ. Between the trimmed V and J ends, which lost 2 bases and 4 bases, there was a span of 16 bases. This CDR3 region has 16 residues. This chain's CDR3 is CASSLSINRVPDTQYF. In nucleotides, the CDR3 is TGTGCCAGCAGCTTAAGTATCAACAGGGTGCCAGATACGCAGTATTTT.

This clonotype was recorded many times. This sequence joins TRBV20-1 and TRBJ2-3; 8 bases are shared with TRBD2. CDR3 length equals 15 residues. The germline CDR1 and CDR2 sequences are DFQATT and SNEGSKA (reference sequence). Germline trimming cut 5 bases from V and 4 bases from J; bases unmatched to any gene: 11. The CDR3 spells CSAGKSGRSPDTQYF. The CDR3 region has the DNA TGCAGTGCTGGGAAAAGCGGGAGAAGCCCAGATACGCAGTATTTT.

Many counts were recorded for this clonotype. This rearrangement joins TRBV24-1 to TRBJ2-1; D is undetermined. CDR1 is KGHDR and CDR2 is SFDVKD in the germline V gene. This CDR3 has 12 amino acids. Trimming shortened V by 4 bases and J by 7 bases, and 7 bases separated the two germline ends. The CDR3 here is CATSDSRNEQFF. The CDR3 region has the DNA TGTGCCACCAGTGACTCTAGGAATGAGCAGTTCTTC.

This clonotype was observed at least ten times. This chain joins TRBV24-1 and TRBJ2-1; 8 bases are shared with TRBD2. The CDR3 length is 16 residues. The junction had 9 bases not matched to a gene; V was cut back by 2 bases and J by 7 bases. Germline V gene sequence: CDR1 KGHDR, CDR2 SFDVKD. The CDR3 nucleotides read TGTGCCACCAGTGATTCCTTTAGCGGGATTCGGAATGAGCAGTTCTTC. Amino acid sequence: CATSDSFSGIRNEQFF.

The table lists this clonotype with many counts. This rearrangement joins TRBV12-3 or TRBV12-4 to TRBJ2-5; 10 nucleotides align to TRBD2. The V segment lost 7 bases and the J segment 5 bases; nucleotides outside the gene matches: 4. The CDR3 is 13 residues long. CDR3 bases: TGTGCCAGCAACGGAGCGGGAGGGGAGACCCAGTACTTC. Translating it yields CASNGAGGETQYF.

This clonotype was recorded a few times. The chain combines TRBV20-1 with TRBJ1-4, with 7 nucleotides matching TRBD1. The germline V gene has CDR1 DFQATT and CDR2 SNEGSKA (reference sequence). V lost 1 base to trimming and J lost 5 bases; unmatched junction nucleotides: 10. CDR3 length: 16 amino acids. The CDR3 spells CSARADRAPENEKLFF. CDR3 sequence (DNA): TGCAGTGCTAGAGCCGACAGGGCCCCAGAGAATGAAAAACTGTTTTTT.

Many counts were recorded for this clonotype. The chain is built from TRBV20-1 and TRBJ2-2; D may be TRBD1 or TRBD2 (6 bases each). The CDR3 has 16 amino acids. Germline CDR1 reads DFQATT; CDR2 reads SNEGSKA (reference sequence). The V end was cut by 7 bases, the J end by 6 bases, with 24 bases between. As DNA, the CDR3 is TGCAGTGTACTGGGGGCAGCAGGAGGGCGCGCCGGGGAGCTGTTTTTT. Amino acid sequence: CSVLGAAGGRAGELFF.

In its sample, this clonotype was seen many times. The chain links TRBV20-1 to TRBJ1-3; TRBD1 agrees at 9 bases. Germline V CDR1 and CDR2: DFQATT, SNEGSKA (reference sequence). The CDR3 covers 16 residues. V was pared by 3 bases and J by 4 bases, with 10 bases of the junction left unmatched. CDR3 DNA sequence: TGCAGTGCTAGCGGGACAGGGACCTTTAGGGGAAACACCATATATTTT. This encodes CSASGTGTFRGNTIYF.

The V gene is TRBV6-5, the J gene TRBJ1-1, with D unclear. Germline assignment: CDR1 MNHEY and CDR2 SVGAGI. Trimming removed 4 bases at V and 3 bases at J, with 12 bases between. The CDR3 consists of 14 residues. CDR3 in amino acids: CASSSQVGDTEAFF. DNA for the CDR3: TGTGCCAGCAGTTCCCAAGTGGGTGACACTGAAGCTTTCTTT.

The V call is TRBV27, the J call TRBJ1-1; D is perhaps TRBD1 (5 bases). With 1 base removed from V and 1 base from J, the gap between germline ends came to 10 bases. Germline CDR1 and CDR2: MNHEY and SMNVEV (reference sequence). The CDR3 is 15 amino acids. CDR3 amino acids: CASSLLAGSNTEAFF. CDR3 coding DNA: TGTGCCAGCAGTTTATTAGCAGGGTCGAACACTGAAGCTTTCTTT.

The chain joins TRBV15 to TRBJ2-1, with 11 bases that match TRBD2. V shed 3 bases, J shed 4 bases, and the junction held 11 bases outside the gene matches. The CDR3 contains 18 residues. From germline, CDR1 is LNHNV and CDR2 YYDKDF (reference sequence). The CDR3 DNA reads TGTGCCACCAGCAGGGCTAGCGGGAGGTCCACCCCTTACAATGAGCAGTTCTTC. Amino acid sequence: CATSRASGRSTPYNEQFF.

The table lists this clonotype with many counts. This sequence joins TRBV30 and TRBJ2-1; D gene unclear. V was pared by 8 bases and J by 2 bases, with 13 bases between. Germline V lookup: CDR1 GTSNPN, CDR2 SVGIG (reference sequence). The CDR3 covers 13 residues. The CDR3 loop reads CAGCEGPYNEQFF. The DNA for the CDR3 is TGTGCCGGCTGCGAAGGGCCCTACAATGAGCAGTTCTTC.

The sample holds many counts of this clonotype. The chain combines TRBV18 with TRBJ2-1; the match to TRBD2 covers 8 bases. The CDR3 runs 13 residues. The V segment lost 3 bases and the J segment 9 bases; nucleotides outside the gene matches: 4. Germline V gene lookup returns CDR1 KGHSH and CDR2 LQKENI. The CDR3 DNA reads as TGTGCCAGCTCACCGAAGCGGGAGCCTGAGCAGTTCTTC. Amino acid sequence: CASSPKREPEQFF.

This clonotype was detected many times. This chain connects TRBV10-3 to TRBJ1-6; D is unresolved. V lost 3 bases, J lost 13 bases, and 10 bases lay in between. Germline V CDR1 and CDR2: ENHRY, SYGVKD. This CDR3 spans 12 amino acids. In DNA, the CDR3 is TGTGCCATCAGTGATGGGTCCAATCCCCTCCACTTT. Protein: CAISDGSNPLHF.

The V gene is TRBV29-1, the J gene TRBJ2-3, with 9 bases fitting TRBD2. J gave up 1 base and V 1 base, and 3 bases lay outside the gene matches. The CDR3 loop spans 15 amino acids. Germline loops: CDR1 SQVTM, CDR2 ANQGSEA. CDR3 in DNA: TGCAGCGTTGAAGCTTGGACTAGCGGCACAGATACGCAGTATTTT. This gives the protein CSVEAWTSGTDTQYF.

This chain joins TRBV2 and TRBJ2-3; weak D call: TRBD2 (5 bases). CDR1 is SNHLY and CDR2 is FYNNEI in the germline V gene. The CDR3 extends over 16 amino acids. V was clipped by 8 bases and J by 3 bases, with 21 bases between them. The CDR3 loop reads CASSRAGLLKTDTQYF. For the CDR3, the DNA is TGTGCCAGCTCCCGGGCCGGACTCCTTAAAACAGATACGCAGTATTTT. The full variable domain, in which reference TRBV2 and TRBJ2-3 provide the parts outside the CDR3, is EPEVTQTPSHQVTQMGQEVILRCVPISNHLYFYWYRQILGQKVEFLVSFYNNEISEKSEIFDDQFSVERPDGSNFTLKIRSTKLEDSAMYFCASSRAGLLKTDTQYFGPGTRLTVL.

This clonotype was detected only a few times. The chain employs TRBV7-9 and TRBJ2-1; D perhaps matches TRBD2 (6 bases). This CDR3 region has 18 residues. CDR1 SEHNR and CDR2 FQNEAQ come from the germline V gene (reference sequence). V was pared by 5 bases and J by 1 base, with 21 bases between. Here the CDR3 DNA reads TGTGCCAGCAGCCCCGGGCGGCCTTCTAGCGCTTCCTACAATGAGCAGTTCTTC. Its translation: CASSPGRPSSASYNEQFF.

This clonotype was seen more than once but under ten times. This sequence joins TRBV18 and TRBJ2-3; D call uncertain. CDR3 length: 14 amino acids. CDR1 and CDR2 from the germline V gene are KGHSH and LQKENI. V lost 3 bases, J lost 4 bases, and 11 bases lay in between. The CDR3 DNA follows: TGTGCCAGCTCACCCACCGTAAGGGCAGATACGCAGTATTTT. Protein sequence: CASSPTVRADTQYF.

The gene calls are TRBV28 and TRBJ2-7; D is possibly TRBD1 (6 bases). V lost 2 bases and J lost 0, with 11 bases in between. CDR3 length: 15 amino acids. The germline V gene has CDR1 MDHEN and CDR2 SYDVKM. For the CDR3, the DNA is TGTGCCAGCAGTTTACGCCGGGACACCTCCTACGAGCAGTACTTC. This codes for CASSLRRDTSYEQYF.

Here the CDR3 reads CASSFFLYGLARYQETQYF. The CDR3 nucleotides read TGTGCCAGCAGCTTCTTCCTTTATGGACTAGCGAGGTACCAAGAGACCCAGTACTTC. J is TRBJ2-5 and V is TRBV7-9; 9 bases are shared with TRBD2. Germline CDR1 is SEHNR and CDR2 is FQNEAQ (reference sequence). The CDR3 is made up of 19 amino acids. V was pared by 3 bases and J by 0 bases, with 14 bases of the junction left unmatched.

This clonotype was recorded a few times. V and J are TRBV30 and TRBJ2-3, with 8 bases lining up with TRBD1. Unmatched junction bases numbered 11, after V lost 4 bases and J lost 2 bases. From germline, CDR1 is GTSNPN and CDR2 SVGIG (reference sequence). The CDR3 has 16 residues. This chain's CDR3 is CAWIPPSGGNTDTQYF. The CDR3 nucleotides read TGTGCCTGGATCCCACCCTCAGGGGGCAACACAGATACGCAGTATTTT.